This T cell receptor (beta chain) comes out of a study of blood T cell repertoires in COVID-19. The overall study: Samples representing acute and convalescent COVID-19 were sourced from the United States, Italy and Spain.

V lost 0 bases, J lost 4 bases, and 10 bases stayed unmatched. Looked up from germline, CDR1 is SQVTM and CDR2 is ANQGSEA. This CDR3 contains 17 residues. Original methodology: Nucleated cell number was recorded as an estimate derived from reference gene primer amplification. This table comes from immunoSEQ multiplex PCR, and its TCRdb copy is limited to in-frame clones, with some not included. The V and J calls and clone size come from that table; D and trimming were worked out from the DNA. The data contain 170,000 or so clones, 80% to 90% of them seen just once; the ten biggest clones take up approximately 0.88%.

This chain connects TRBV29-1 to TRBJ1-2, with 11 positions matching TRBD1. The TCR comes from a woman younger than 30 who had recovered from COVID-19. The sequenced sample consisted of peripheral blood. CDR3 nucleotides: TGCAGCGTTGAAGAAGCCGGACAGGGGGCTGCTTTCTATGGCTACACCTTC. It specifies CSVEEAGQGAAFYGYTF.